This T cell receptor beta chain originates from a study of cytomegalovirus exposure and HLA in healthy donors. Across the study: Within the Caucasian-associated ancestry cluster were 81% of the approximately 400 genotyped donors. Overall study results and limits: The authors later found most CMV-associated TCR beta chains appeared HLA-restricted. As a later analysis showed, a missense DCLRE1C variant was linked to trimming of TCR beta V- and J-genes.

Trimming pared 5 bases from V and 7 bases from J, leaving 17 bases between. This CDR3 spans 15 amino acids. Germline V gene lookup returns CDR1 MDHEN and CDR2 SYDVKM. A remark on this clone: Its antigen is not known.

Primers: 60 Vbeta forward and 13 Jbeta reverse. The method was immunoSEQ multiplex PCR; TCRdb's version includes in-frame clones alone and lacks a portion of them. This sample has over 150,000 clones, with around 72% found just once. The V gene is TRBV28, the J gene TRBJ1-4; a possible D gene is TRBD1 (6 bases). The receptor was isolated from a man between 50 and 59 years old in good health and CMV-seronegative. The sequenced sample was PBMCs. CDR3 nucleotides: TGTGCCAGCAGTCCCCCAGACAGGATTGGTGAAAAACTGTTTTTT. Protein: CASSPPDRIGEKLFF.